One T cell receptor (beta chain) is described in this entry. Antigen unknown. This sample stems from a study of T cell repertoires in cytomegalovirus infection. Overall study: CMV epitopes in the study were HLA-C-restricted (recently identified) and HLA-B-restricted (well studied). Indications of both CMV infection and matching HLA type were provided by public TCR beta signatures.

The V and J ends lost 0 bases and 3 bases respectively, with 10 bases between them. The CDR3 loop spans 15 amino acids. Germline V gene lookup returns CDR1 LGHNT and CDR2 FRNRAP. Using its own MiXCR run on the reads, TCRdb lists one record per CDR3 protein. The data contain approximately 300,000 distinct CDR3 sequences, 29% of them singletons. Sample: cultured PBMCs, taken from culture after CMV antigen stimulation. The V and J genes are TRBV12-5 and TRBJ2-3; perhaps D is TRBD1 or TRBD2 (6 bases each). The TCR sequence derives from a human donor in good health (CMV status not recorded). Some clones in this sample may be carry-over from other donors' samples. The CDR3 DNA is TGTGCTAGTGGTTTGGTGGGGGGCCGGACAGATACGCAGTATTTT. Translation gives CASGLVGGRTDTQYF.